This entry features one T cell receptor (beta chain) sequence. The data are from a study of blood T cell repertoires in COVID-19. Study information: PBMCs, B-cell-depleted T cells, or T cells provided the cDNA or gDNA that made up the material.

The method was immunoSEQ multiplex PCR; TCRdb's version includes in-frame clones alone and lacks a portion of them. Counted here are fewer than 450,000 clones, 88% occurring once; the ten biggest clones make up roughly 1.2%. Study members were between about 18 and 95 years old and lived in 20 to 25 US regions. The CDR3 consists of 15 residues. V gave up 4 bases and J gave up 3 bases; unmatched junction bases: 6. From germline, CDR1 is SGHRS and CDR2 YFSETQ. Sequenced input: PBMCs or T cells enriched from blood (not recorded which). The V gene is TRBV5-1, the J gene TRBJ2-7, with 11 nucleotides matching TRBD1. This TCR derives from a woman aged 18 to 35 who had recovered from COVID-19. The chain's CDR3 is CASSNTGTGGYEQYF. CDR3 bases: TGCGCCAGCAGCAACACCGGGACAGGGGGCTACGAGCAGTACTTC.